This T cell receptor (beta chain) derives from a study of T cell responses to AZD1222 COVID-19 vaccine. On the study more broadly: Pooling was applied to second doses at about 4 or about 12 weeks.

Using immunoSEQ multiplex PCR, the repertoire was profiled, and TCRdb retains in-frame clones only, with some absent. Of some 190,000 clones in the sample, 85% to 95% are singletons; the top ten hold roughly 1.4%. CDR1 MNHNS and CDR2 SASEGT come from the germline V gene. The CDR3 is 12 residues long. With 3 bases clipped from V and 6 bases from J, the junction kept 1 base outside the gene matches. The chain links TRBV6-1 to TRBJ1-2; the match to TRBD1 covers 7 bases. The TCR comes from an adult in good health. The sequencing used peripheral blood, collected on day 0 of AZD1222 vaccination. The CDR3 DNA is TGTGCCAGCAGTGAGGACAGGCATGGCTACACCTTC. It yields the protein CASSEDRHGYTF.